One and the same sample provided the 2 T cell receptor beta chains below, sequenced in a study of a mutant IDH1 vaccine in newly diagnosed glioma (dated by TCRdb to about 2021). The time point label of this sample denotes: week 47, end of study. A 20-mer mutant IDH1 peptide at 300 micrograms in Montanide made up each vaccine dose, which was injected subcutaneously together with topical imiquimod. These TCRs' antigens remain unknown. Library creation used the immunoSEQ multiplex PCR assay. The table was pulled from immuneACCESS by TCRdb, which kept in-frame rearrangements only. Such tables lose some clones; where checked, under half of the loss comes from unresolved V genes, and the rest has no known cause. The sample table shows over 50,000 clones, and 76% are seen once. The ten largest clones add up to 4.9% of the sample. The input for sequencing was PBMCs, taken from a glioma patient whose treatment included an IDH1 peptide vaccine. Receptors were obtained from a woman aged 40 to 50 with glioma. Some clones in this sample may be carry-over from other donors' samples.

V is TRBV5-1 and J is TRBJ1-5; TRBD1 aligns across 7 bases. CDR1 and CDR2 (germline): SGHRS, YFSETQ. This CDR3 spans 15 amino acids. The V segment lost 4 bases and the J segment 3 bases; nucleotides outside the gene matches: 7. The CDR3 sequence is CASSATGDPNQPQHF. The CDR3 bases are TGCGCCAGCAGCGCAACAGGGGACCCCAATCAGCCCCAGCATTTT.

The V call is TRBV6-5, the J call TRBJ1-2; the D is unclear. V was cut by 5 bases and J by 2 bases, with 9 bases left in between. Looked up from germline, CDR1 is MNHEY and CDR2 is SVGAGI. The CDR3 has 13 amino acids. This CDR3 reads CASSTTGNYGYTF. The CDR3 nucleotides read TGTGCCAGCAGTACCACGGGGAACTATGGCTACACCTTC.